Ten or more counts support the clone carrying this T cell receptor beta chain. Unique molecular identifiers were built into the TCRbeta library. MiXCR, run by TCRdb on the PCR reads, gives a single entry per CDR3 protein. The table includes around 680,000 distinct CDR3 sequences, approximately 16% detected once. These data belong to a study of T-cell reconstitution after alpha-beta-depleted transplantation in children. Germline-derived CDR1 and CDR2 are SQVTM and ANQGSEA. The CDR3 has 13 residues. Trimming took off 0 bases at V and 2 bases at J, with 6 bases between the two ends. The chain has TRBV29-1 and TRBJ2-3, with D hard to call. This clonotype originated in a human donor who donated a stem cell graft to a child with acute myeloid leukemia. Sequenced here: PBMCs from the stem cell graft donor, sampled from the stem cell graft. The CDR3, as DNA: TGCAGCGTTGAAGATGTCTTCACAGATACGCAGTATTTT. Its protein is CSVEDVFTDTQYF.